This record concerns one T cell receptor beta chain sequence. Its antigen remains unidentified. The CDR3 has 16 residues. Germline V CDR1 and CDR2: SGHAT, FQNNGV. Unmatched junction bases numbered 12, after V lost 6 bases and J lost 10 bases. The source of the sample is a study of OX40 agonist ivuxolimab in advanced cancers. At the level of the study: Allowance was made for prior anti-PD-1, anti-PD-L1 or anti-CTLA-4 therapy, and about 37% had some. Regarding the study as a whole: CD8+ T cells were the subset that, on average, had more expanded clones than CD4+.

This table comes from immunoSEQ multiplex PCR, and its TCRdb copy is limited to in-frame clones, with some not included. The sample holds 55,000 to 65,000 clones; under 90% are singletons and the top ten take around 2%. The clonotype originates from an adult with an advanced solid tumor such as melanoma, head and neck, liver or kidney cancer. Source: CD4+ or CD8+ T cells sorted from blood, taken in a trial of the OX40 agonist ivuxolimab. The J gene is TRBJ1-6, the V gene TRBV11-2, with TRBD1 matching 10 bases. The CDR3 reads CASSYPGQGLRSPLHF. CDR3 sequence (DNA): TGTGCCAGCAGTTATCCGGGACAGGGGTTACGATCACCCCTCCACTTT.